This T cell receptor beta chain came from a study of T cell responses to AZD1222 COVID-19 vaccine. Findings of the study overall: The study found vaccine-associated CD4 TCRs spanning spike, dominant at 160-218 and 743-854.

This clone occurred once. The antigen remains unidentified. Germline values: CDR1 SGHTA, CDR2 FQGTGA. This CDR3 region has 14 residues. V was pared by 4 bases and J by 0 bases, with 9 bases between. Only in-frame clones appear in the TCRdb table, and some are missing; sequencing was by immunoSEQ multiplex PCR. Here the sample spans around 100,000 clones, over 80% being singletons. The receptor was isolated from an adult in good health. The sequences come from peripheral blood, collected on day 0 of AZD1222 vaccination. The chain links TRBV7-3 to TRBJ1-1; a weak D match, TRBD1 (6 bases). The CDR3 protein is CASSSSGVNTEAFF. The CDR3 DNA follows: TGTGCCAGCAGCTCATCAGGGGTGAACACTGAAGCTTTCTTT.